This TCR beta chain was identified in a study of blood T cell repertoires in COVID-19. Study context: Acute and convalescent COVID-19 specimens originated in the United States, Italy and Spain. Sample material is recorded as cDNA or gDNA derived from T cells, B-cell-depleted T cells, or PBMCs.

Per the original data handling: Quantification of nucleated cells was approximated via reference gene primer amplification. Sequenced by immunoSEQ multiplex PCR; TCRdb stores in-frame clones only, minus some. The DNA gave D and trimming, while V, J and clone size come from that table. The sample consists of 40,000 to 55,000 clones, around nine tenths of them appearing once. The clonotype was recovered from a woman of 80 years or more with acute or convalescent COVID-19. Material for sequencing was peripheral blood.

The CDR3 DNA reads as TGCGCCAGCAAAGGGGGGGCCACCAATGAGCAGTTCTTC. Amino acids: CASKGGATNEQFF. J is TRBJ2-1 and V is TRBV10-2; D is possibly TRBD2 (7 bases). Trimming pared 7 bases from V and 6 bases from J, leaving 13 bases between. CDR1 and CDR2 (germline): WSHSY, SAAADI. CDR3 length: 13 amino acids.